This T cell receptor (beta chain) was sequenced during a study of vaccination and CD4 T cells after COVID-19. Turning to the study itself: Two of the convalescents were Hispanic, and convalescents were six males and four females.

Cultured CD4+ T-cell DNA underwent Oncomine TCR Beta short-read sequencing. TCRdb reanalysed the PCR reads using MiXCR and keeps one entry per CDR3 protein. The sample holds 20,000 or so distinct CDR3 sequences, roughly 48% seen once. Turning to this clonotype: Its antigen remains unknown.

CDR1 is GTSNPN, CDR2 SVGIG, per germline (reference sequence). The CDR3 runs to 13 residues. Deletions cut 0 bases from V and 4 bases from J, with 9 bases between. As to treatment: roughly 10-day PBMC culture with coronavirus spike peptide pools or control peptides (ViraFEST assay). The sequenced sample was CD4+ T cells from blood, cultured in vitro, obtained before SARS-CoV-2 vaccination. The V gene is TRBV30, the J gene TRBJ1-2; D perhaps matches TRBD1 (5 bases). The receptor was isolated from a human donor who had recovered from COVID-19. The CDR3 DNA follows: TGTGCCTGGAGTGTAACAGACAGCTATGGCTACACCTTC. It codes for CAWSVTDSYGYTF.